These 12 T cell receptor beta chains share one sample of origin, sequenced in a study of cytomegalovirus exposure and HLA in healthy donors. Vbeta (60) and Jbeta (13) primers were used in the PCR. Some clones are missing from TCRdb's copy, which holds only in-frame ones; the method was immunoSEQ multiplex PCR. The table includes roughly 170,000 clones, roughly 88% detected once. The specimen was PBMCs. The receptors were sampled from a girl between 2 and 10 years old in good health and CMV-seropositive.

V and J are TRBV29-1 and TRBJ2-3; TRBD2 aligns across 8 bases. V was pared by 1 base and J by 2 bases, with 2 bases of the junction left unmatched. In germline, CDR1 is SQVTM, CDR2 ANQGSEA. CDR3 length: 14 amino acids. CDR3 in amino acids: CSVEGTSITDTQYF. CDR3 bases: TGCAGCGTTGAAGGGACTAGCATCACAGATACGCAGTATTTT.

The chain couples TRBV6-1 to TRBJ1-3; D unresolved. The germline gives CDR1 MNHNS, CDR2 SASEGT. This CDR3 is built from 13 residues. Trimming stripped 2 bases from V and 8 bases from J, with 10 bases between. This chain's CDR3 is CASSERRRDTIYF. The CDR3 DNA reads TGTGCCAGCAGTGAAAGGAGGAGAGACACCATATATTTT.

V and J are TRBV27 and TRBJ2-5, with 9 bases matching TRBD1. The J call is doubtful: the DNA matches TRBJ2-7 better. CDR1 and CDR2 from the germline V gene are MNHEY and SMNVEV (reference sequence). The CDR3 length is 15 residues. CDR3 in DNA: TGTGCCAGCAGTCCCTGGACAGGGGAACCCTACGAGCAGTACTTC. This gives the protein CASSPWTGEPYEQYF.

The chain has TRBV5-6 and TRBJ1-1, with 11 positions matching TRBD1. Germline V gives CDR1 SGHDT, CDR2 YYEEEE. The CDR3 is made up of 16 amino acids. V lost 0 bases and J lost 4; bases outside the gene matches: 5. This CDR3 reads CASSLEDRGLRTEAFF. Here the CDR3 DNA reads TGTGCCAGCAGCTTGGAGGACAGGGGGCTTCGCACTGAAGCTTTCTTT.

The chain combines TRBV2 with TRBJ1-5, with a tentative D call TRBD1 (5 bases). Germline values: CDR1 SNHLY, CDR2 FYNNEI. CDR3 length: 16 amino acids. Trimming left V 2 bases short and J 7 bases short, with 18 bases between. CDR3 sequence (DNA): TGTGCCAGCAGTGAATTGGCCCAGGGCGGCGAGCAGCCCCAGCATTTT. This sequence encodes CASSELAQGGEQPQHF.

The rearrangement joins TRBV25-1 to TRBJ2-1; TRBD2 is a possible D gene (5 bases). Germline V gene lookup returns CDR1 MGHDK and CDR2 SYGVNS. Between the trimmed V and J ends, which lost 6 bases and 7 bases, there was a span of 13 bases. The CDR3 contains 13 residues. The CDR3 DNA sequence: TGTGCCAGCAGCATTTCCCCGGGGAATGAGCAGTTCTTC. Its translation is CASSISPGNEQFF.

The chain uses TRBV5-4 and TRBJ1-6, with D perhaps TRBD1 (6 bases). This CDR3 has 12 amino acids. Germline V gene lookup returns CDR1 SGHNT and CDR2 YYREEE (reference sequence). V was pared by 4 bases and J by 13 bases, with 12 bases between. The DNA for the CDR3 is TGTGCCAGCAGCCTACAGGGTCGCCCCCTCCACTTT. Amino acids: CASSLQGRPLHF. The entire variable domain, with the rest obtained from reference TRBV5-4 and TRBJ1-6, is as follows: ETGVTQSPTHLIKTRGQQVTLRCSSQSGHNTVSWYQQALGQGPQFIFQYYREEENGRGNFPPRFSGLQFPNYSSELNVNALELDDSALYLCASSLQGRPLHFGNGTRLTVT.

The J gene is TRBJ2-7, the V gene TRBV11-3, with D uncertain. The V gene's germline CDR1 is SGHNT and CDR2 YENEEA. This CDR3 region has 13 residues. Trimming stripped 5 bases from V and 1 base from J, with 9 bases between. The CDR3 is CASSRQVSYEQYF. In DNA, the CDR3 is TGTGCCAGCAGCCGACAAGTTTCCTACGAGCAGTACTTC.

This chain uses TRBV7-9 with TRBJ2-2; D not certain. Trimming cost V 2 bases and J 6 bases, with 7 bases left between them. Per the germline V gene, CDR1 is SEHNR and CDR2 is FQNEAQ (reference sequence). This CDR3 has 13 residues. The CDR3 coding sequence is TGTGCCAGCAGCTTAAAAGGAGCCGGGGAGCTGTTTTTT. This translates into CASSLKGAGELFF.

This chain connects TRBV18 to TRBJ2-5; 9 nucleotides line up with TRBD2. CDR3 length: 17 amino acids. V lost 0 bases to trimming and J lost 5 bases; unmatched junction nucleotides: 10. The V gene's germline CDR1 is KGHSH and CDR2 LQKENI. This chain's CDR3 is CASSPPVWREGRETQYF. CDR3 coding DNA: TGTGCCAGCTCACCACCGGTGTGGCGGGAGGGCCGGGAGACCCAGTACTTC. Full variable domain (outside the CDR3, taken from reference TRBV18 and TRBJ2-5): NAGVMQNPRHLVRRRGQEARLRCSPMKGHSHVYWYRQLPEEGLKFMVYLQKENIIDESGMPKERFSAEFPKEGPSILRIQQVVRGDSAAYFCASSPPVWREGRETQYFGPGTRLLVL.

V is TRBV6-5 and J is TRBJ1-1; maybe TRBD1 (5 bases). The CDR3 is 13 residues long. Trimming removed 10 bases at V and 4 bases at J, with 16 bases between. Germline CDR1 and CDR2: MNHEY and SVGAGI. CDR3 coding DNA: TGTGCCACCTTTTACCAGGGTGGCACTGAAGCTTTCTTT. Its translation: CATFYQGGTEAFF.

The chain links TRBV25-1 to TRBJ1-5; 10 positions agree with TRBD1. The CDR3 extends over 16 amino acids. CDR1 and CDR2 (germline): MGHDK, SYGVNS. Unmatched junction bases numbered 10, after V lost 6 bases and J lost 5 bases. The CDR3: CASRGPGQGKDQPQHF. CDR3 bases: TGTGCCAGCAGGGGCCCGGGACAGGGGAAGGATCAGCCCCAGCATTTT.